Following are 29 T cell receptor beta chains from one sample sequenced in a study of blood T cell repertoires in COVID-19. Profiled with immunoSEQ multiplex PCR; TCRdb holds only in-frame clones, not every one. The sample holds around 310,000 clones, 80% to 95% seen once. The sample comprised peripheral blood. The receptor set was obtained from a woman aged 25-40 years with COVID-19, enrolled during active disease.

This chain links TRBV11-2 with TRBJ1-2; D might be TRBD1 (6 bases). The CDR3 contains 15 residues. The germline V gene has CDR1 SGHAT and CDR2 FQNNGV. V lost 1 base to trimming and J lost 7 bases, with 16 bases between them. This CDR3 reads CASSLVGGRQVGYTF. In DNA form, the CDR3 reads TGTGCCAGCAGCTTAGTCGGGGGGCGCCAGGTTGGCTACACCTTC.

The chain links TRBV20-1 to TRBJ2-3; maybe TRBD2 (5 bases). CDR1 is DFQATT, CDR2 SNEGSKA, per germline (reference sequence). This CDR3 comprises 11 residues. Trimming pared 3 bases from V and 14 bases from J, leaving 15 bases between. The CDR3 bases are TGCAGTGCTAGCGAGTTTTTGGGGAGGTATTTT. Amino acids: CSASEFLGRYF.

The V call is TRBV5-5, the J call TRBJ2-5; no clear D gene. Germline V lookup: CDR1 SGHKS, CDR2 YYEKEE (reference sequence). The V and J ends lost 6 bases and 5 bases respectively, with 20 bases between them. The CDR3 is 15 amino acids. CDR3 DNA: TGTGCCAGCACCCCAAAGACACCTCCCCGGGAGACCCAGTACTTC. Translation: CASTPKTPPRETQYF.

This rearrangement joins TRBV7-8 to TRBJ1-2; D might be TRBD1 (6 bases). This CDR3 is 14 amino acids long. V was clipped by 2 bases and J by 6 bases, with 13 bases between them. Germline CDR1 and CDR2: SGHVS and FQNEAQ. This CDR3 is CASSLQDSPNGYTF. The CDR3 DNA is TGTGCCAGCAGCTTACAGGACAGCCCCAATGGCTACACCTTC.

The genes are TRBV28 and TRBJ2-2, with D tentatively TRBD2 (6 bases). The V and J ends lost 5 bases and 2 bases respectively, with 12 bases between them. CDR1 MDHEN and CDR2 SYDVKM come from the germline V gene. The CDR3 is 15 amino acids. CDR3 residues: CASSQTRGNTGELFF. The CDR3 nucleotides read TGTGCCAGCAGTCAGACTAGGGGCAACACCGGGGAGCTGTTTTTT.

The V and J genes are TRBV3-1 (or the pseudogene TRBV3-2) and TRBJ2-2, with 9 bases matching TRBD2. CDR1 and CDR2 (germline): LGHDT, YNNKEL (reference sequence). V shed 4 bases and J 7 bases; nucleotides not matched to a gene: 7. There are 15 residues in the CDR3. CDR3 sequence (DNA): TGTGCCAGCAGCCCGGGACTAGCAGTGGTCGGGGAGCTGTTTTTT. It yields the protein CASSPGLAVVGELFF.

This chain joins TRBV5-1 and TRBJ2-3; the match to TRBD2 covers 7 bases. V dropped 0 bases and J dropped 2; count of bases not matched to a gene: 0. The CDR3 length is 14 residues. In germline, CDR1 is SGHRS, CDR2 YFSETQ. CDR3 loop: CASSLGDYTDTQYF. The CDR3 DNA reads TGCGCCAGCAGCTTGGGGGACTACACAGATACGCAGTATTTT.

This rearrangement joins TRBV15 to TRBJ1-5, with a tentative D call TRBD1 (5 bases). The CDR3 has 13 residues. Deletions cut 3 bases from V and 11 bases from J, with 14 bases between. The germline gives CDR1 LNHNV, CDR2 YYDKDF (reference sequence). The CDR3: CATSRDGQSAQHF. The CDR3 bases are TGTGCCACCAGCAGGGACGGACAATCAGCCCAGCATTTT. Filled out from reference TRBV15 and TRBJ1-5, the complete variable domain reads DAMVIQNPRYQVTQFGKPVTLSCSQTLNHNVMYWYQQKSSQAPKLLFHYYDKDFNNEADTPDNFQSRRPNTSFCFLDIRSPGLGDTAMYLCATSRDGQSAQHFGDGTRLSIL.

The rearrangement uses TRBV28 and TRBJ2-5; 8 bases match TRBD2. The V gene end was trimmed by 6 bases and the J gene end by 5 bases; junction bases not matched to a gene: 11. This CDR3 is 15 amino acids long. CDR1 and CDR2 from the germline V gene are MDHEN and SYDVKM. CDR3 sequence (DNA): TGTGCCAGCAGCCCGGGTAGCGGGATAAGGGAGACCCAGTACTTC. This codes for CASSPGSGIRETQYF.

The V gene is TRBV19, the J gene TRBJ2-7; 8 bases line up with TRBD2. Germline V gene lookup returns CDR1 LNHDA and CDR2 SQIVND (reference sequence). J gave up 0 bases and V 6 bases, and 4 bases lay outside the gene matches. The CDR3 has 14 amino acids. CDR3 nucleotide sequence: TGTGCCAGTAGGGAGCGGGGGCACTCCTACGAGCAGTACTTC. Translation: CASRERGHSYEQYF.

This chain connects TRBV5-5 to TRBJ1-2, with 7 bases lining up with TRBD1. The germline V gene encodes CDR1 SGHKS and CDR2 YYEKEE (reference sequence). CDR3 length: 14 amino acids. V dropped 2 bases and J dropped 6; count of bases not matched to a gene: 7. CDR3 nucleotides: TGTGCCAGCAGCTTACGGACAGGACCTGATGGCTACACCTTC. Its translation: CASSLRTGPDGYTF. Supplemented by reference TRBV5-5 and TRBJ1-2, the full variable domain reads DAGVTQSPTHLIKTRGQQVTLRCSPISGHKSVSWYQQVLGQGPQFIFQYYEKEERGRGNFPDRFSARQFPNYSSELNVNALLLGDSALYLCASSLRTGPDGYTFGSGTRLTVV.

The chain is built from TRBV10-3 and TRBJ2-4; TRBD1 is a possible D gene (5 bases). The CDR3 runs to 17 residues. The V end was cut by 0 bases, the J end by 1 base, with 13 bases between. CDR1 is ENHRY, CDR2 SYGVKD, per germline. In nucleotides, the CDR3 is TGTGCCATCAGTGAGTCGGGCGGCAGGGCTGCCAAAAACATTCAGTACTTC. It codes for CAISESGGRAAKNIQYF.

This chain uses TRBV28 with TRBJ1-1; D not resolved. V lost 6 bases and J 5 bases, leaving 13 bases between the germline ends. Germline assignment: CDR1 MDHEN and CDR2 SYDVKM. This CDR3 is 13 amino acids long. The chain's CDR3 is CASSLPGETEAFF. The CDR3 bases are TGTGCCAGCAGCCTCCCGGGAGAGACTGAAGCTTTCTTT.

The CDR3 protein is CASSQADGSPLHF. The CDR3 DNA follows: TGTGCCAGCAGCCAGGCGGATGGTTCACCCCTCCACTTT. The chain carries TRBV4-2 and TRBJ1-6; D call uncertain. CDR1 and CDR2 (germline): LGHNA, YNFKEQ. V was clipped by 3 bases and J by 9 bases, with 9 bases between them. This CDR3 region has 13 residues.

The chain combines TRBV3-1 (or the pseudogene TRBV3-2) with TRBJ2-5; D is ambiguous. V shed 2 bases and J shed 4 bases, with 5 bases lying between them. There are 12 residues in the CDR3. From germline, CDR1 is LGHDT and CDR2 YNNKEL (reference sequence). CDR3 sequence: CASSQLPETQYF. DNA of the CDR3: TGTGCCAGCAGCCAACTTCCAGAGACCCAGTACTTC.

CDR3 residues: CASSYSTQGTEAFF. The CDR3 DNA is TGTGCCAGCAGTTACTCGACCCAGGGTACTGAAGCTTTCTTT. This rearrangement joins TRBV6-5 to TRBJ1-1, with a possible D match to TRBD1 (5 bases). There are 14 residues in the CDR3. Germline CDR1 reads MNHEY; CDR2 reads SVGAGI. V was trimmed by 0 bases and J by 5 bases, leaving 10 bases between them.

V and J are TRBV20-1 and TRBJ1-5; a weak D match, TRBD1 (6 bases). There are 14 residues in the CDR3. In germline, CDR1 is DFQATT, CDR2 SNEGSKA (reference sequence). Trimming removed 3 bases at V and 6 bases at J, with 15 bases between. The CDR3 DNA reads TGCAGTGCTAGTCTGCAGGGGTTGGGTCAGCCCCAGCATTTT. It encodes CSASLQGLGQPQHF.

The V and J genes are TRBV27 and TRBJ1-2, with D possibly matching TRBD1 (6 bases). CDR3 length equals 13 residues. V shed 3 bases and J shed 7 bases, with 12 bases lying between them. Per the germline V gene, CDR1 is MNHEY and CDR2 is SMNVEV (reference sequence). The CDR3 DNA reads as TGTGCCAGCAGTTTGATAGGGGGGGCTGGCTACACCTTC. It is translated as CASSLIGGAGYTF.

The CDR3 protein is CASSLSLSGVYNEQFF. DNA of the CDR3: TGTGCCAGCAGCCTATCTTTGAGCGGGGTGTACAATGAGCAGTTCTTC. The chain combines TRBV11-2 with TRBJ2-1, with 7 bases lining up with TRBD2. CDR3 length: 16 residues. With V trimmed by 5 bases and J by 4 bases, 11 bases remained unmatched. Germline values: CDR1 SGHAT, CDR2 FQNNGV.

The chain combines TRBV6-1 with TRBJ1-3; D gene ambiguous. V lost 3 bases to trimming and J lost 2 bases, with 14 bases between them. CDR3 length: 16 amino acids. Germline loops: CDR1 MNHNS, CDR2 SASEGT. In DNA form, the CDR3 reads TGTGCCAGCAGTGAGGTGGTGGCTGGAGCTGGAAACACCATATATTTT. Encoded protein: CASSEVVAGAGNTIYF.

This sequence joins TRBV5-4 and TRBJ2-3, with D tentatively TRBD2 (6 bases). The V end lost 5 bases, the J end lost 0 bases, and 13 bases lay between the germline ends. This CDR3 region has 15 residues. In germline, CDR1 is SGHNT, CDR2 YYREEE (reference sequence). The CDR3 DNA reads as TGTGCCAGCAGTCATAGCGGCGGGAGCACAGATACGCAGTATTTT. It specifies CASSHSGGSTDTQYF.

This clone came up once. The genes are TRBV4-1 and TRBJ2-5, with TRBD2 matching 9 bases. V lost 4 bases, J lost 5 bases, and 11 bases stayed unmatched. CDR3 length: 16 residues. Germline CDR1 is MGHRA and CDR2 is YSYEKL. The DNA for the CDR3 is TGCGCCAGCAGCCTGTACCTTAGCGGGAGCGGGGAGACCCAGTACTTC. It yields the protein CASSLYLSGSGETQYF.

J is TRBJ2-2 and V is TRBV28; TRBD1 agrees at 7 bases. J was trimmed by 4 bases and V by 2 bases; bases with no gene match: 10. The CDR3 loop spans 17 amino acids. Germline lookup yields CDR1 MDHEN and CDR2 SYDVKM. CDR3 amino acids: CASSLNLQGLSTGELFF. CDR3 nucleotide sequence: TGTGCCAGCAGTTTAAACCTACAGGGGTTAAGCACCGGGGAGCTGTTTTTT.

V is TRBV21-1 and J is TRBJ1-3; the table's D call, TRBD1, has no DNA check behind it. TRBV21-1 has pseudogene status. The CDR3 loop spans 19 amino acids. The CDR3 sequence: CASSKGLRVGRHSGNTIYF. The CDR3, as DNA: TGTGCCAGCAGCAAAGGGCTTAGGGTGGGGCGCCACTCTGGAAACACCATATATTTT.

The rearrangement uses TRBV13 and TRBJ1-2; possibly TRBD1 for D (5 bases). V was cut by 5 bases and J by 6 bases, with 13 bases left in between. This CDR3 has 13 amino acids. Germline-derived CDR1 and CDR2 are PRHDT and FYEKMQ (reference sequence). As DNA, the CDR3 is TGTGCCAGCAGCCCCCGACAGAAGGATGGCTACACCTTC. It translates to CASSPRQKDGYTF.

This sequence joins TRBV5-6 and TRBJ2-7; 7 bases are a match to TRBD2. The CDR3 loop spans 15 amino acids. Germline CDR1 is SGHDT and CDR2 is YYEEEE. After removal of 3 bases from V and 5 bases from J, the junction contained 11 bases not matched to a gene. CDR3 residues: CASSSNGLGLDEQYF. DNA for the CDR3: TGTGCCAGCAGCTCGAACGGACTAGGGTTGGACGAGCAGTACTTC. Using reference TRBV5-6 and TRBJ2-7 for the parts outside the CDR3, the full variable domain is DAGVTQSPTHLIKTRGQQVTLRCSPKSGHDTVSWYQQALGQGPQFIFQYYEEEERQRGNFPDRFSGHQFPNYSSELNVNALLLGDSALYLCASSSNGLGLDEQYFGPGTRLTVT.

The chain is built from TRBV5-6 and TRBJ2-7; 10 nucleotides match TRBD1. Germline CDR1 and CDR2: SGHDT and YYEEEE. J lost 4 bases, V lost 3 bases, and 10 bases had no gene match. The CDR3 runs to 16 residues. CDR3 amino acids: CASSSVGGQGLYEQYF. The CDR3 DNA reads TGTGCCAGCAGCTCGGTGGGGGGACAGGGGTTATACGAGCAGTACTTC.

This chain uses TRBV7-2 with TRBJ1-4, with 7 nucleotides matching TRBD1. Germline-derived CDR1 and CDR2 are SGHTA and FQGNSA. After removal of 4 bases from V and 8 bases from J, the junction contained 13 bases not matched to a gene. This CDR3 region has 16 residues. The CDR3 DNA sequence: TGTGCCAGCAGCTCACTTACCGGGACAGACAGGGAAAAACTGTTTTTT. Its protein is CASSSLTGTDREKLFF.

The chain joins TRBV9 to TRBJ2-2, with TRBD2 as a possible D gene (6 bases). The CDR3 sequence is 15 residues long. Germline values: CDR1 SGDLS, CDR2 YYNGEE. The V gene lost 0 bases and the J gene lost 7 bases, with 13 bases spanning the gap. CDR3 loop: CASSVVGGGDGELFF. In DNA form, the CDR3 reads TGTGCCAGCAGCGTAGTCGGGGGAGGTGACGGGGAGCTGTTTTTT.